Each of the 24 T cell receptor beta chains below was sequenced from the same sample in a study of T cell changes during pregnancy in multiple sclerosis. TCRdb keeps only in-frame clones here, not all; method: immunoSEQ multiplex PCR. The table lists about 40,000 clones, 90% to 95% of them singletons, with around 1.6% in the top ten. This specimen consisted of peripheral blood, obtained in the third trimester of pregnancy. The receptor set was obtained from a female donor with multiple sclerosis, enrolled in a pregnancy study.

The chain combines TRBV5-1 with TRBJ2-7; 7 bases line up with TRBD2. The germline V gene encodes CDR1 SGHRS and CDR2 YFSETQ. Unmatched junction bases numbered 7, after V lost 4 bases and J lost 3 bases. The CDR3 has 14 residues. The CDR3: CASSPGGPNYEQYF. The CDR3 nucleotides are TGCGCCAGCAGCCCGGGGGGACCTAACTACGAGCAGTACTTC.

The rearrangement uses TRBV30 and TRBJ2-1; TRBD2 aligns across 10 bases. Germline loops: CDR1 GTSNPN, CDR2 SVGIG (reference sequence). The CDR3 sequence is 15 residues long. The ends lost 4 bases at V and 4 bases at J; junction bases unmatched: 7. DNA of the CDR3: TGTGCCTGGAACTCCGGGACTAGCGAATACAATGAGCAGTTCTTC. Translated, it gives CAWNSGTSEYNEQFF.

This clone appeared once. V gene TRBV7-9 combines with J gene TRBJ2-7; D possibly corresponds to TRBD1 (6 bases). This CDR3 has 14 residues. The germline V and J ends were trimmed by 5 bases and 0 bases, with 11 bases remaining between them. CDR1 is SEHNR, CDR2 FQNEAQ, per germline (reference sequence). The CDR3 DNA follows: TGTGCCAGCAGCCCCGTGGGGGCCTCCTACGAGCAGTACTTC. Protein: CASSPVGASYEQYF.

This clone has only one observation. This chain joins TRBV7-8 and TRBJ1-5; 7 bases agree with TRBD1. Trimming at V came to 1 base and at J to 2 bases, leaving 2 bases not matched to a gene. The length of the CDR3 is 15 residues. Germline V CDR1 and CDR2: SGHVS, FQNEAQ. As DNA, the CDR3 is TGTGCCAGCAGCTTAGGAACAGGGGGCAATCAGCCCCAGCATTTT. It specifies CASSLGTGGNQPQHF.

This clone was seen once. CDR3 sequence: CAISESRTGITNIQYF. The DNA of the CDR3 is TGTGCCATCAGTGAGTCCCGGACAGGAATTACAAACATTCAGTACTTC. J is TRBJ2-4 and V is TRBV10-3; 7 bases match TRBD1. CDR1 and CDR2 from the germline V gene are ENHRY and SYGVKD. Trimming cost V 0 bases and J 6 bases; bases outside gene matches: 8. The CDR3 length is 16 residues.

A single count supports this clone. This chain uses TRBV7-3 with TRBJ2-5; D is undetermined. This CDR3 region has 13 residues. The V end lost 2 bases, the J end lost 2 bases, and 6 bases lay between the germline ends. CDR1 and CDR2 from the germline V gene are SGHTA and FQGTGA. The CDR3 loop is CASSLYRQETQYF. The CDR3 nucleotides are TGTGCCAGCAGCTTATACAGACAAGAGACCCAGTACTTC.

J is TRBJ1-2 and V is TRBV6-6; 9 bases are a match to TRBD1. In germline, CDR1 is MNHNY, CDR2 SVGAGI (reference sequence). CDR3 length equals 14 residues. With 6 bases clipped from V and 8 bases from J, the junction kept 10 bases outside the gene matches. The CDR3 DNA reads TGTGCCAGCAGACAGGACAGGGGATATTACGGCTACACCTTC. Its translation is CASRQDRGYYGYTF.

The CDR3 here is CASSLGSATRTGEQFF. In DNA, the CDR3 is TGTGCCAGCAGCTTAGGCTCTGCAACCAGGACTGGGGAGCAGTTCTTC. The V and J genes are TRBV7-2 and TRBJ2-1; D perhaps matches TRBD2 (5 bases). Germline V lookup: CDR1 SGHTA, CDR2 FQGNSA. Trimming pared 1 base from V and 10 bases from J, leaving 20 bases between. The CDR3 spans 16 residues. The whole variable domain, remainder taken from reference TRBV7-2 and TRBJ2-1, is GAGVSQSPSNKVTEKGKDVELRCDPISGHTALYWYRQSLGQGLEFLIYFQGNSAPDKSGLPSDRFSAERTGGSVSTLTIQRTQQEDSAVYLCASSLGSATRTGEQFFGPGTRLTVL.

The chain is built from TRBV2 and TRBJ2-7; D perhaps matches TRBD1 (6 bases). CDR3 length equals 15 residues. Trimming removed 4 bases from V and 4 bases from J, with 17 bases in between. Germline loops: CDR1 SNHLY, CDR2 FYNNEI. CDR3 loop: CASSGQVRVSYEQYF. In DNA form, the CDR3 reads TGTGCCAGCAGTGGACAGGTCCGGGTTAGTTACGAGCAGTACTTC. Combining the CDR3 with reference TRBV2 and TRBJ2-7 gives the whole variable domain EPEVTQTPSHQVTQMGQEVILRCVPISNHLYFYWYRQILGQKVEFLVSFYNNEISEKSEIFDDQFSVERPDGSNFTLKIRSTKLEDSAMYFCASSGQVRVSYEQYFGPGTRLTVT.

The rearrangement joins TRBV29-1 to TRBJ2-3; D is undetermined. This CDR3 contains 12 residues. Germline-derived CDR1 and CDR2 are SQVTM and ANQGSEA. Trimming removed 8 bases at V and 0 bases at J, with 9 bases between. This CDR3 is CSSVYSTDTQYF. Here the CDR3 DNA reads TGCAGCTCGGTATACAGCACAGATACGCAGTATTTT.

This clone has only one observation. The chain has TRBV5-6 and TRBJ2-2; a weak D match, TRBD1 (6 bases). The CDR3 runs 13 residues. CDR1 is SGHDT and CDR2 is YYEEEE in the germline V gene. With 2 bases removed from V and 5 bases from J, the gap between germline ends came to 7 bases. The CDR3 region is CASSFTGTGELFF. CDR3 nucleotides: TGTGCCAGCAGCTTCACAGGGACCGGGGAGCTGTTTTTT.

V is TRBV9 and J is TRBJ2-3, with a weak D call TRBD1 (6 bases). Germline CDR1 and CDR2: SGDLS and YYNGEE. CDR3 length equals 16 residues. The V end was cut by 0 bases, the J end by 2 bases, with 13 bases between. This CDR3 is CASSVGNRAYTDTQYF. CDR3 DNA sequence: TGTGCCAGCAGCGTAGGGAACAGGGCGTACACAGATACGCAGTATTTT.

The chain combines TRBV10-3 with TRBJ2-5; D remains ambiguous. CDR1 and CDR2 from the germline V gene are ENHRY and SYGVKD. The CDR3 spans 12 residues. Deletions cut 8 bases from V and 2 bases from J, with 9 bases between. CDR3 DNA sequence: TGTGCCATCTCGGGTTCTCAAGAGACCCAGTACTTC. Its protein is CAISGSQETQYF.

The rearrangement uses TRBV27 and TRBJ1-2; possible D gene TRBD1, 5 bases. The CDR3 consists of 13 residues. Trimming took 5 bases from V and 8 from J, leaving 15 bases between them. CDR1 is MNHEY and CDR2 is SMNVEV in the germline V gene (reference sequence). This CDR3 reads CASSPAGIYGYTF. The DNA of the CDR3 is TGTGCCAGCAGTCCCGCAGGGATTTACGGCTACACCTTC.

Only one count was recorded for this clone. The CDR3 here is CASSLAGGSNYGYTF. CDR3 sequence (DNA): TGTGCCAGCAGTTTGGCGGGAGGTTCTAACTATGGCTACACCTTC. The genes are TRBV28 and TRBJ1-2; no firm D call. CDR3 size: 15 residues. The V gene's germline CDR1 is MDHEN and CDR2 SYDVKM. The ends were cut back, 3 bases at V and 0 bases at J, with 11 bases in the middle.

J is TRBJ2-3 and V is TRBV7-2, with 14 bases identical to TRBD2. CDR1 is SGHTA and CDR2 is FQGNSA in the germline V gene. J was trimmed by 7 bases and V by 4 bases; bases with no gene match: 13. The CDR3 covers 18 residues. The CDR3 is CASSSPGLAGVRVYTQYF. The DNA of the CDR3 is TGTGCCAGCAGCTCGCCGGGACTAGCGGGGGTTCGTGTATATACGCAGTATTTT.

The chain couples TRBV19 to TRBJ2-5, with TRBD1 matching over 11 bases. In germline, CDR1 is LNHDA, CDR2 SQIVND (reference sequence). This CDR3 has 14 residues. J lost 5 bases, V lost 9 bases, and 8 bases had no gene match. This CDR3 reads CASKQGQGVETQYF. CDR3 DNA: TGTGCCAGCAAACAGGGACAGGGGGTGGAGACCCAGTACTTC. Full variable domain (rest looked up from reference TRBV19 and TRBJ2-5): DGGITQSPKYLFRKEGQNVTLSCEQNLNHDAMYWYRQDPGQGLRLIYYSQIVNDFQKGDIAEGYSVSREKKESFPLTVTSAQKNPTAFYLCASKQGQGVETQYFGPGTRLLVL.

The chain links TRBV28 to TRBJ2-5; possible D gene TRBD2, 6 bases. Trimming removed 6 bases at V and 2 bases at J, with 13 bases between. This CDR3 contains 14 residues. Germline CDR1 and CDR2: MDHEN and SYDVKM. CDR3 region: CASSPSETQETQYF. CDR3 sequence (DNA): TGTGCCAGCAGCCCTAGCGAAACACAAGAGACCCAGTACTTC.

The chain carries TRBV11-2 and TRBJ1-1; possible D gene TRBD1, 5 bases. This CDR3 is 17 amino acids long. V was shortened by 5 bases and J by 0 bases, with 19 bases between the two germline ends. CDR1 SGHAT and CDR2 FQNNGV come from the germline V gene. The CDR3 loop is CASSRPYRQKLNTEAFF. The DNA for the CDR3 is TGTGCCAGCAGCCGGCCATATCGACAGAAACTGAACACTGAAGCTTTCTTT.

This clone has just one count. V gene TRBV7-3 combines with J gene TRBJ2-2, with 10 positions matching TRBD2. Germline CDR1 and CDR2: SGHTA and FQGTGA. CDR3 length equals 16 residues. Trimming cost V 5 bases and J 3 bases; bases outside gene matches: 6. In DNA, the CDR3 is TGTGCCAGCAGCCCATGGACTAGCGGATACACCGGGGAGCTGTTTTTT. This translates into CASSPWTSGYTGELFF.

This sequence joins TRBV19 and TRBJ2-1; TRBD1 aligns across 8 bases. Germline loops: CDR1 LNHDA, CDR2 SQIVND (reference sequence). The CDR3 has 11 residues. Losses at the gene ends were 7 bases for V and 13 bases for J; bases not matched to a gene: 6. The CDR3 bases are TGTGCCAGTACCTCCGGGACAGGTCAGTTCTTC. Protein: CASTSGTGQFF.

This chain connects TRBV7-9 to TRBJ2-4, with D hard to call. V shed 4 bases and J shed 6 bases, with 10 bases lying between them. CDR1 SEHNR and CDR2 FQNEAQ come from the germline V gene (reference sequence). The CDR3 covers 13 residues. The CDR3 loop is CASSSGVVNIQYF. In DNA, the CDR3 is TGTGCCAGCAGCTCGGGTGTGGTAAACATTCAGTACTTC.

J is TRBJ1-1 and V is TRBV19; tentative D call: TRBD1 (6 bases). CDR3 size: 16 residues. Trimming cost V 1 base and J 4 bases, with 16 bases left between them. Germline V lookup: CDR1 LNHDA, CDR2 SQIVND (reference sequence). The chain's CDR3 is CASSIATPGHSTEAFF. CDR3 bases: TGTGCCAGTAGTATAGCCACCCCGGGACACAGCACTGAAGCTTTCTTT.

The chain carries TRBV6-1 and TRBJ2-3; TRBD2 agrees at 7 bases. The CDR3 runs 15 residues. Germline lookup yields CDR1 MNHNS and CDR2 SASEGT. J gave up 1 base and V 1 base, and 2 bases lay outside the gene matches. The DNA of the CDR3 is TGTGCCAGCAGTGAAGTTGGGGGGGGCACAGATACGCAGTATTTT. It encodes CASSEVGGGTDTQYF.